Shown below are 22 T cell receptor beta chains from a single sample sequenced in a study of blood T cells in healthy people across ages (dated by TCRdb to 2014 to 2015). Receptor amplification or capture employed 5' RACE. Sequencing was carried out with an Illumina HiSeq 2500. A second PCR of about 6 to 11 cycles was run with a J-beta primer mix and a sample-barcoded 5' primer. TCRdb cleaned the public reads at Q25 with fastp, built clones with MiXCR and kept in-frame beta chains. Records with the same CDR3 protein are collapsed into one entry carrying the most frequent genes and DNA. Counted in this sample were some 850,000 distinct CDR3 sequences; about a quarter of them appeared once. The top ten clones comprise approximately 2.9% of the sample. The same data also went into a second study, on T cells of mothers and their children.

Sequences were obtained from blood. These receptors were collected from a boy aged 10-17 years in good health.

This clonotype showed up just a few times. The J gene is TRBJ2-7, the V gene TRBV13; 9 bases fit TRBD1. There are 14 residues in the CDR3. After removal of 5 bases from V and 5 bases from J, the junction contained 7 bases not matched to a gene. Germline V gives CDR1 PRHDT, CDR2 FYEKMQ (reference sequence). The chain's CDR3 is CASSRGQGFHEQYF. CDR3 coding DNA: TGTGCCAGCAGCAGAGGACAGGGGTTCCACGAGCAGTACTTC.

The J gene is TRBJ2-7, the V gene TRBV20-1; D is uncertain. With 1 base removed from V and 3 bases from J, the gap between germline ends came to 13 bases. This CDR3 is built from 14 residues. Germline lookup yields CDR1 DFQATT and CDR2 SNEGSKA (reference sequence). In DNA form, the CDR3 reads TGCAGTGCTAGAGCCGGGTCTCGTAACTACGAGCAGTACTTC. This translates into CSARAGSRNYEQYF.

Only a few counts were recorded for this clonotype. The CDR3 region is CASSGDRGSDGYTF. The CDR3 coding sequence is TGTGCCAGCAGCGGAGACAGAGGATCGGATGGCTACACCTTC. The rearrangement links TRBV11-2 to TRBJ1-2; possibly TRBD1 for D (5 bases). V lost 5 bases to trimming and J lost 6 bases, with 16 bases between them. The CDR3 has 14 residues. The V gene's germline CDR1 is SGHAT and CDR2 FQNNGV. The full variable domain, in which reference TRBV11-2 and TRBJ1-2 provide the parts outside the CDR3, is EAGVAQSPRYKIIEKRQSVAFWCNPISGHATLYWYQQILGQGPKLLIQFQNNGVVDDSQLPKDRFSAERLKGVDSTLKIQPAKLEDSAVYLCASSGDRGSDGYTFGSGTRLTVV.

This clonotype came up a few times. The chain carries TRBV6-5 and TRBJ1-4, with a tentative D call TRBD1 (6 bases). Germline V gene data show CDR1 as MNHEY and CDR2 as SVGAGI. CDR3 size: 19 residues. Trimming shortened V by 0 bases and J by 1 base, and 18 bases separated the two germline ends. For the CDR3, the DNA is TGTGCCAGCAGTTACTCGGGCAGGGGCCATATCCGAACTAATGAAAAACTGTTTTTT. This sequence encodes CASSYSGRGHIRTNEKLFF.

This clonotype was seen a few times. This chain joins TRBV11-1 and TRBJ2-3; D is possibly TRBD1 (5 bases). CDR3 length: 14 amino acids. CDR1 and CDR2 from the germline V gene are SGHAT and FQDESV (reference sequence). V lost 1 base and J lost 2, with 7 bases in between. The CDR3 DNA is TGTGCCAGCAGCTTAGGACAGTACACAGATACGCAGTATTTT. Its translation: CASSLGQYTDTQYF. Full variable domain (outside the CDR3, taken from reference TRBV11-1 and TRBJ2-3): EAEVAQSPRYKITEKSQAVAFWCDPISGHATLYWYRQILGQGPELLVQFQDESVVDDSQLPKDRFSAERLKGVDSTLKIQPAELGDSAMYLCASSLGQYTDTQYFGPGTRLTVL.

This clonotype came up a few times. The chain has TRBV6-5 and TRBJ2-7; D possibly uses TRBD1 or TRBD2 (5 bases each). Deletions cut 5 bases from V and 3 bases from J, with 14 bases between. This CDR3 spans 14 amino acids. From germline, CDR1 is MNHEY and CDR2 SVGAGI. The CDR3 region is CASSGPGAIYEQYF. CDR3 in DNA: TGTGCCAGCAGTGGCCCCGGGGCAATCTACGAGCAGTACTTC.

The chain is built from TRBV3-1 and TRBJ2-3, with 7 bases identical to TRBD2. Germline CDR1 is LGHDT and CDR2 is YNNKEL (reference sequence). CDR3 length: 16 amino acids. Trimming took 4 bases from V and 6 from J; bases not matched to a gene: 13. Here the CDR3 reads CASSPIAGGVVDTQYF. CDR3 coding DNA: TGTGCCAGCAGCCCGATAGCGGGCGGGGTGGTGGATACGCAGTATTTT.

This clonotype was detected only a few times. Compared with germline, one end of the junction differs, possibly owing to a read error. The V call is TRBV15, the J call TRBJ1-5; maybe TRBD1 (6 bases). This CDR3 has 16 amino acids. Germline CDR1 LNHNV, CDR2 YYDKDF (reference sequence). Here the CDR3 DNA reads TGTGCCACCAGTGCGGGGTCCCAGGGGAACAATCGGCCCCAGCATTTT. This translates into CATSAGSQGNNRPQHF.

In its sample, this clonotype was seen a few times. V and J are TRBV6-1 and TRBJ1-3; weak D call: TRBD1 (5 bases). Trimming took off 4 bases at V and 0 bases at J, with 13 bases between the two ends. CDR3 length: 16 residues. The germline gives CDR1 MNHNS, CDR2 SASEGT. The CDR3 spells CASSATGGPSGNTIYF. In DNA, the CDR3 is TGTGCCAGCAGTGCCACAGGTGGACCCTCTGGAAACACCATATATTTT.

The chain combines TRBV12-3 or TRBV12-4 with TRBJ1-1; TRBD1 might be the D (6 bases). V was cut by 8 bases and J by 10 bases, with 17 bases left in between. The CDR3 spans 12 residues. The CDR3 DNA follows: TGTGCCAGCGGGCCCCAGGGGCGGGTAGCTTTCTTT. It codes for CASGPQGRVAFF.

The CDR3 spells CATSDPLRTQYF. CDR3 coding DNA: TGTGCCACCAGTGACCCCCTTAGGACCCAGTACTTC. V gene TRBV24-1 combines with J gene TRBJ2-5; no firm D call. Germline V lookup: CDR1 KGHDR, CDR2 SFDVKD. The length of the CDR3 is 12 residues. Trimming stripped 4 bases from V and 7 bases from J, with 9 bases between.

There are a few counts of this clonotype. The chain recombines TRBV6-1 with TRBJ2-2; 8 bases map to TRBD1. Trimming took 10 bases from V and 3 from J; bases not matched to a gene: 4. This CDR3 has 13 amino acids. The germline V gene encodes CDR1 MNHNS and CDR2 SASEGT. CDR3 residues: CAISGGYTGELFF. Here the CDR3 DNA reads TGTGCCATCTCAGGGGGCTACACCGGGGAGCTGTTTTTT.

This clonotype was seen a few times. J is TRBJ2-5 and V is TRBV5-1; D ambiguous. The germline V gene encodes CDR1 SGHRS and CDR2 YFSETQ. The germline V and J ends were trimmed by 3 bases and 5 bases, with 11 bases remaining between them. The CDR3 runs to 13 residues. In DNA form, the CDR3 reads TGCGCCAGCAGCTCTCTAGTAGGGGAGACCCAGTACTTC. Amino acids: CASSSLVGETQYF.

The chain has TRBV2 and TRBJ2-5; 10 nucleotides agree with TRBD1. CDR3 length equals 15 residues. CDR1 and CDR2 from the germline V gene are SNHLY and FYNNEI. Unmatched junction bases numbered 5, after V lost 3 bases and J lost 4 bases. CDR3 amino acids: CASSDLGQGLETQYF. The CDR3 bases are TGTGCCAGCAGTGATTTGGGACAGGGGCTAGAGACCCAGTACTTC.

This clonotype was counted only a few times. This chain uses TRBV12-3 or TRBV12-4 with TRBJ2-3; no clear D. The CDR3 loop spans 16 amino acids. Trimming cost V 4 bases and J 0 bases, with 14 bases left between them. The CDR3 region has the DNA TGTGCCAGCAGTTCCTTCCGGGCCCCCAGCACAGATACGCAGTATTTT. Its translation is CASSSFRAPSTDTQYF.

This clonotype was found a few times. The rearrangement joins TRBV16 to TRBJ1-4, with D perhaps TRBD1 (5 bases). There are 16 residues in the CDR3. V was cut by 0 bases and J by 7 bases, with 15 bases left in between. CDR1 is KGHSY, CDR2 FQNENV, per germline. The chain's CDR3 is CASSQSSGSVGEKLFF. In DNA form, the CDR3 reads TGTGCCAGCAGCCAATCTTCAGGGAGTGTCGGTGAAAAACTGTTTTTT. The full variable domain, completed using reference TRBV16 and TRBJ1-4, is GEEVAQTPKHLVRGEGQKAKLYCAPIKGHSYVFWYQQVLKNEFKFLISFQNENVFDETGMPKERFSAKCLPNSPCSLEIQATKLEDSAVYFCASSQSSGSVGEKLFFGSGTQLSVL.

The chain carries TRBV6-5 and TRBJ2-2; D is perhaps TRBD2 (5 bases). This CDR3 is 15 amino acids long. The germline CDR1 and CDR2 sequences are MNHEY and SVGAGI. V shed 6 bases and J shed 4 bases, with 15 bases lying between them. The CDR3 nucleotides read TGTGCCAGCAGCCTCCATAGGGCGGGCACCGGGGAGCTGTTTTTT. Encoded protein: CASSLHRAGTGELFF.

This clonotype has just one count. The CDR3 DNA reads TGTGCCAGCAGCCCCAACGCGGCGGGCGAGCAGTACTTC. It is translated as CASSPNAAGEQYF. The chain is built from TRBV3-1 and TRBJ2-1, with a weak D call TRBD2 (5 bases). The DNA end lines up better with TRBJ2-7; the J call may be wrong. The CDR3 is 13 residues long. Germline V gene sequence: CDR1 LGHDT, CDR2 YNNKEL (reference sequence).

The chain combines TRBV20-1 with TRBJ2-1, with D tentatively TRBD2 (6 bases). This CDR3 comprises 11 residues. Germline CDR1 and CDR2: DFQATT and SNEGSKA (reference sequence). Trimming took off 5 bases at V and 10 bases at J, with 12 bases between the two ends. The CDR3 nucleotides read TGCAGTGCTTCGGGGGTGGCGGAGCAGTTCTTC. Its translation: CSASGVAEQFF.

This clonotype showed up many times. CDR3 region: CASSTGTYNNEQFF. As DNA, the CDR3 is TGTGCCAGCAGCACCGGGACGTATAACAATGAGCAGTTCTTC. V and J are TRBV7-2 and TRBJ2-1; the D call may be TRBD1 or TRBD2 (5 bases each). The CDR3 consists of 14 residues. The V gene's germline CDR1 is SGHTA and CDR2 FQGNSA. V was shortened by 5 bases and J by 5 bases, with 13 bases between the two germline ends.

The rearrangement joins TRBV20-1 to TRBJ2-5; 9 bases agree with TRBD2. Germline loops: CDR1 DFQATT, CDR2 SNEGSKA (reference sequence). Trimming cost V 3 bases and J 4 bases; bases outside gene matches: 6. This CDR3 is built from 14 residues. CDR3 amino acids: CSASLAGGPETQYF. In DNA form, the CDR3 reads TGCAGTGCTAGTTTGGCGGGGGGGCCAGAGACCCAGTACTTC.

The chain employs TRBV7-9 and TRBJ2-2, with D unclear. The CDR3 spans 12 residues. In germline, CDR1 is SEHNR, CDR2 FQNEAQ (reference sequence). V shed 5 bases and J shed 10 bases, with 11 bases lying between them. This CDR3 is CASSRSVKELFF. In DNA form, the CDR3 reads TGTGCCAGCAGCCGCTCGGTGAAGGAGCTGTTTTTT.